This is a list of T cell receptor beta chains from one sample in a study of CD8 T cells in Susac syndrome. TCRdb re-derived calls from the immunoSEQ multiplex PCR reads in MiXCR, one entry per CDR3 protein. The sample holds about 400,000 distinct CDR3 sequences, 75% to 90% seen once. Sequencing was performed on CD8+ T cells from PBMCs. Receptors were obtained from a human donor with multiple sclerosis. Each CDR3 is given with its conserved first and last residue. A D gene is named only where the DNA matches it firmly. Clone size is not always given. Where it is, it says once, few, many or a class for expanded clones.

TRBV29-1	16	TRBJ2-3	TRBD2	NA	CSVEFSAGEITDTQYF	TGCAGCGTTGAATTTTCAGCGGGGGAGATCACAGATACGCAGTATTTT
TRBV29-1	10	TRBJ2-1	NA	NA	CSVEDNEQFF	TGCAGCGTTGAGGACAATGAGCAGTTCTTC
TRBV19	11	TRBJ1-1	NA	NA	CASSIQIEAFF	TGTGCCAGTAGTATTCAAATTGAAGCTTTCTTT
TRBV6-5	16	TRBJ2-5	TRBD2	few	CASSSPGLGVQETQYF	TGTGCCAGCAGTTCCCCGGGACTAGGGGTCCAAGAGACCCAGTACTTC
TRBV2	12	TRBJ1-1	NA	NA	CASTLANTEAFF	TGTGCCAGCACGCTAGCGAACACTGAAGCTTTCTTT
TRBV27	17	TRBJ2-4	NA	few	CASSLSLQGLAKNIQYF	TGTGCCAGCAGTTTATCGTTGCAGGGTCTAGCCAAAAACATTCAGTACTTC
TRBV4-1	14	TRBJ2-2	NA	NA	CASSHLRDTGELFF	TGCGCCAGCAGCCATCTCAGGGACACCGGGGAGCTGTTTTTT
TRBV5-1	16	TRBJ2-1	NA	NA	CADSTLDRPPYNEQFF	TGCGCAGACTCCACATTAGACAGACCTCCCTACAATGAGCAGTTCTTC
TRBV12-3/TRBV12-4	16	TRBJ2-1	NA	NA	CASSLARISSYNEQFF	TGTGCCAGCAGTCTGGCTCGGATAAGCTCCTACAATGAGCAGTTCTTC
TRBV6-5	17	TRBJ1-6	NA	NA	CASSYRDDLSYNSPLHF	TGTGCCAGCAGTTACAGGGACGATTTGTCCTATAATTCACCCCTCCACTTT
TRBV20-1	16	TRBJ2-1	NA	NA	CSATPWAGEGGGEQFF	TGCAGTGCTACCCCGTGGGCAGGGGAGGGTGGCGGTGAGCAGTTCTTC
TRBV27	15	TRBJ2-1	TRBD2	few	CASSLGGSGYNEQFF	TGTGCCAGCAGTTTAGGCGGGAGTGGTTACAATGAGCAGTTCTTC
TRBV2	16	TRBJ1-2	NA	NA	CASSESAPRIHGGYTF	TGTGCCAGCAGTGAATCGGCGCCGAGAATCCACGGGGGCTACACCTTC
TRBV18	16	TRBJ2-1	NA	NA	CASSPPGTSTYNEQFF	TGTGCCAGCTCACCACCCGGGACTTCGACCTACAATGAGCAGTTCTTC
TRBV27	15	TRBJ2-5	TRBD1	NA	CASTPGTAAVETQYF	TGTGCCAGCACCCCCGGGACAGCCGCCGTGGAGACCCAGTACTTC
TRBV24-1	16	TRBJ2-1	TRBD1	NA	CATSHLGQGAHNEQFF	TGTGCCACCAGCCACCTCGGACAGGGGGCGCACAATGAGCAGTTCTTC
TRBV9	14	TRBJ2-7	TRBD2	few	CASSVDGGSYEQYF	TGTGCCAGCAGCGTAGACGGGGGGAGCTACGAGCAGTACTTC
TRBV27	13	TRBJ2-7	NA	NA	CASSSTGLHEQYF	TGTGCCAGCAGTTCGACAGGTCTCCACGAGCAGTACTTC
TRBV5-1	16	TRBJ1-5	TRBD1	NA	CASSLGEGASNQPQHF	TGCGCCAGCAGCTTGGGGGAGGGGGCTAGCAATCAGCCCCAGCATTTT
TRBV30	15	TRBJ2-7	TRBD2	NA	CAWSGVTSPANEQYF	TGTGCCTGGAGTGGGGTGACTAGCCCGGCTAACGAGCAGTACTTC
TRBV7-6	15	TRBJ1-4	NA	NA	CASSLDHGYNEKLFF	TGTGCCAGCAGCTTAGACCACGGGTATAATGAAAAACTGTTTTTT
TRBV9	16	TRBJ2-1	TRBD2	NA	CASSFGLAERYNEQFF	TGTGCCAGCAGCTTTGGACTAGCGGAGCGGTACAATGAGCAGTTCTTC
TRBV5-6	15	TRBJ2-5	TRBD2	NA	CASGTGTSVKETQYF	TGTGCCAGCGGCACCGGGACTAGCGTAAAAGAGACCCAGTACTTC
TRBV28	17	TRBJ1-1	NA	NA	CASSSLPGEGRDTEAFF	TGTGCCAGCAGTTCTCTACCCGGGGAGGGCAGGGACACTGAAGCTTTCTTT
TRBV2	15	TRBJ2-1	NA	once	CASGLRSSPYNEQFF	TGTGCCAGCGGTCTCCGGTCCTCCCCTTACAATGAGCAGTTCTTC
TRBV2	15	TRBJ2-1	TRBD1	NA	CASSTGTGGLNEQFF	TGTGCCAGCAGCACCGGGACAGGGGGCTTGAATGAGCAGTTCTTC
TRBV5-1	15	TRBJ1-1	NA	NA	CASSSMTQMNTEAFF	TGCGCCAGCAGCTCGATGACACAAATGAACACTGAAGCTTTCTTT
TRBV12-3/TRBV12-4	17	TRBJ2-1	TRBD2	NA	CASSLDPGTSGSNEQFF	TGTGCCAGCAGCCTGGACCCCGGGACTAGCGGGAGCAATGAGCAGTTCTTC
TRBV11-3	15	TRBJ1-2	NA	NA	CASSSPGRNNYGYTF	TGTGCCAGCAGCTCACCGGGACGGAATAACTATGGCTACACCTTC
TRBV27	15	TRBJ2-7	NA	NA	CASSLETGLPYEQYF	TGTGCCAGCAGTTTAGAGACAGGACTACCCTACGAGCAGTACTTC
TRBV5-4	14	TRBJ1-3	NA	NA	CASSARGSGNTIYF	TGTGCCAGCAGCGCGAGGGGCTCTGGAAACACCATATATTTT
TRBV4-2	13	TRBJ2-7	TRBD1	NA	CASSPPGQGEQYF	TGTGCCAGCAGCCCGCCGGGACAGGGCGAGCAGTACTTC
TRBV6-5	15	TRBJ2-1	NA	NA	CASTQDASSYNEQFF	TGTGCCAGCACTCAGGACGCAAGCTCCTACAATGAGCAGTTCTTC
TRBV20-1	11	TRBJ2-1	NA	NA	CSARPLDEQFF	TGCAGTGCTAGGCCTCTGGATGAGCAGTTCTTC
TRBV27	15	TRBJ2-7	TRBD1	NA	CASSPITGAPGEQYF	TGTGCCAGCAGCCCTATCACAGGGGCCCCGGGAGAGCAGTACTTC
TRBV10-3	14	TRBJ2-7	NA	few	CAISDLGNVGEQYF	TGTGCCATCAGTGATCTGGGGAACGTAGGCGAGCAGTACTTC
TRBV25-1	15	TRBJ2-1	NA	NA	CASSVSGLAYNEQFF	TGTGCCAGCAGCGTGTCCGGACTTGCCTACAATGAGCAGTTCTTC
TRBV3-1	19	TRBJ2-5	NA	NA	CASSQDPNTEKALKETQYF	TGTGCCAGCAGCCAAGATCCCAACACGGAGAAAGCCTTAAAAGAGACCCAGTACTTC
TRBV27	16	TRBJ1-1	TRBD1	NA	CASSSRIGQGGTEAFF	TGTGCCAGCAGTTCCCGTATCGGACAGGGGGGCACTGAAGCTTTCTTT
TRBV4-1	14	TRBJ2-7	TRBD1	once	CASSQVGQGYEQYF	TGCGCCAGCAGCCAAGTGGGACAGGGGTACGAGCAGTACTTC
TRBV29-1	15	TRBJ2-1	TRBD2	NA	CSVELGGSIYNEQFF	TGCAGCGTTGAGCTAGGCGGGAGTATCTACAATGAGCAGTTCTTC
TRBV6-1	15	TRBJ2-7	NA	NA	CASSDVGAGSYEQYF	TGTGCCAGCAGCGACGTTGGGGCGGGTAGCTACGAGCAGTACTTC
TRBV6-6	14	TRBJ2-3	TRBD2	NA	CASTDGTITDTQYF	TGTGCCAGCACCGATGGGACTATCACAGATACGCAGTATTTT
TRBV20-1	18	TRBJ2-1	TRBD2	NA	CSARKGLAGGLGYNEQFF	TGCAGTGCTAGAAAGGGACTAGCGGGAGGGCTAGGGTACAATGAGCAGTTCTTC
TRBV5-1	18	TRBJ1-1	NA	NA	CASSLGPQGATMNTEAFF	TGCGCCAGCAGCTTGGGTCCCCAGGGAGCTACAATGAACACTGAAGCTTTCTTT
TRBV7-9	15	TRBJ1-1	NA	NA	CASSDGQPFPTEAFF	TGTGCCAGCAGCGATGGGCAGCCCTTTCCCACTGAAGCTTTCTTT
TRBV30	11	TRBJ2-1	NA	NA	CAWRDGNEQFF	TGTGCCTGGAGGGACGGTAATGAGCAGTTCTTC
TRBV5-6	17	TRBJ2-5	NA	few	CASSLKGWQASQETQYF	TGTGCCAGCAGCTTGAAAGGCTGGCAAGCGTCGCAAGAGACCCAGTACTTC
TRBV30	14	TRBJ1-1	TRBD1	NA	CAWTPGQATTEAFF	TGTGCCTGGACACCGGGACAGGCGACCACTGAAGCTTTCTTT
TRBV28	14	TRBJ2-5	NA	NA	CASSPLRDREAQYF	TGCGCCAGCAGCCCCCTCAGGGATAGGGAGGCCCAGTACTTC
TRBV25-1	14	TRBJ1-1	TRBD1	NA	CASSDGDRGDEAFF	TGTGCCAGCAGTGATGGGGACAGGGGGGACGAAGCTTTCTTT
TRBV7-9	16	TRBJ2-5	TRBD2	NA	CASSARLAGAQETQYF	TGTGCCAGCAGCGCACGACTAGCGGGGGCCCAAGAGACCCAGTACTTC
TRBV28	14	TRBJ2-7	TRBD1	NA	CATQGARTPYEQYF	TGTGCCACCCAGGGGGCGAGGACTCCCTACGAGCAGTACTTC
TRBV20-1	15	TRBJ2-7	TRBD2	NA	CSARDLTSGTYEQYF	TGCAGTGCTAGAGATCTAACTAGCGGGACCTACGAGCAGTACTTC
TRBV19	13	TRBJ1-6	TRBD1	NA	CASSGQGNSPLHF	TGTGCCAGTAGTGGACAGGGTAATTCACCCCTCCACTTT